Sequencing of this T cell receptor beta chain was carried out in a study of regulatory T cells in long-lasting Graves disease. Overall study: The study counted Graves' disease as persistent given over 5 years of antithyroid drugs and positive TSH receptor antibodies.

Time point meaning: persistent/refractory GD, antithyroid drugs over 5 years with positive TRAb. PBMCs provided the RNA from which the TCR library was made. CDR3 regions were amplified by Arm-PCR using iRepertoire HTBI primers to build TCR beta libraries. TCRdb reanalysed the multiplex PCR reads using MiXCR and keeps one entry per CDR3 protein. The profile shows a few hundred thousand distinct CDR3 sequences, roughly 25% of them singletons. V was shortened by 0 bases and J by 6 bases, with 6 bases between the two germline ends. CDR3 length: 13 amino acids. CDR1 ENHRY and CDR2 SYGVKD come from the germline V gene.

The TCR sequence derives from a woman in her 40s with Graves disease. The chain combines TRBV10-3 with TRBJ1-5, with D unclear. Sequences were derived from peripheral blood mononuclear cells (PBMCs), sampled when the disease was refractory, from a patient treated with antithyroid drugs. The CDR3 spells CAISESAGQPQHF. In DNA form, the CDR3 reads TGTGCCATCAGTGAGTCGGCAGGTCAGCCCCAGCATTTT.